This is a list of T cell receptor beta chains from one sample in a study of OX40 agonist ivuxolimab in advanced cancers. Using immunoSEQ multiplex PCR, the repertoire was profiled, and TCRdb retains in-frame clones only, with some absent. In the table there are fewer than 45,000 clones, just under 90% of which are singletons. This specimen consisted of CD4+ or CD8+ T cells sorted from blood, obtained in a trial of the OX40 agonist ivuxolimab. Source of these receptors: an adult with an advanced solid tumor such as melanoma, head and neck, liver or kidney cancer. The CDR3 runs from the conserved cysteine through the conserved F or W. Each record gives: D gene, J gene, V gene, clone size, CDR3 DNA, CDR3 protein. The D gene is left open where the match is weak. Only some rows state a clone size, as once, few, many or a class for expanded clones.

TRBD2	TRBJ2-5	TRBV15	NA	TGTGCCACCAGGGTGGCGGGAGGGCCAGAGACCCAGTACTTC	CATRVAGGPETQYF
TRBD1	TRBJ1-2	TRBV9	NA	TGTGCCAGCAGCGACGGGACAGGGAATGGCTACACCTTC	CASSDGTGNGYTF
NA	TRBJ1-2	TRBV5-8	NA	TGTGCCAGCAGCTTGGATCAGAACTATGGCTACACCTTC	CASSLDQNYGYTF
NA	TRBJ2-5	TRBV2	NA	TGTGCCACCAACGCCCGAGAGACCCAGTACTTC	CATNARETQYF
NA	TRBJ1-5	TRBV11-2	NA	TGTGCCAGCAGCTCCACTCCGGGGAATAGCAATCAGCCCCAGCATTTT	CASSSTPGNSNQPQHF
NA	TRBJ2-6	TRBV6-1	NA	TGTGCCAGCAGGGCCCAGACCGGGGCCAACGTCCTGACTTTC	CASRAQTGANVLTF
NA	TRBJ2-7	TRBV6-1	once	TGTGCCAGCAGGAGGCAGATGCTAGGGGTGGAGTACTTC	CASRRQMLGVEYF
TRBD1	TRBJ2-7	TRBV5-4	NA	TGTGCCAGCAGTTCCGGGACAGTCCACTCCTACGAGCAGTACTTC	CASSSGTVHSYEQYF
NA	TRBJ2-1	TRBV7-3	NA	TGTGCCAGCAGCTTAGGGTCTAGCAGAAACAATGAGCAGTTCTTC	CASSLGSSRNNEQFF
TRBD1	TRBJ1-2	TRBV11-2	NA	TGTGCCAGCAGCTCCGGGACAGGGAACTATGGCTACACCTTC	CASSSGTGNYGYTF
NA	TRBJ2-2	TRBV7-2	once	TGTGCCAGCAGCCGTACTACGAACACCGGGGAGCTGTTTTTT	CASSRTTNTGELFF
NA	TRBJ2-5	TRBV12-5	NA	TGTGCTAGTGGTTTGGTACACAGGGGAGGAGAGACCCAGTACTTC	CASGLVHRGGETQYF
NA	TRBJ2-3	TRBV28	NA	TGTGCCAGCAGACCCGGGCCGGGGTTGGGGGGCGATACGCAGTATTTT	CASRPGPGLGGDTQYF
NA	TRBJ2-5	TRBV6-4	NA	TGTGCCAGCCGGGGGGCCCGATACCGAGAGACCCAGTACTTC	CASRGARYRETQYF
NA	TRBJ1-5	TRBV6-5	NA	TGTGCCAGCAGACAGACATATAGCAATCAGCCCCAGCATTTT	CASRQTYSNQPQHF
NA	TRBJ2-5	TRBV29-1	NA	TGCAGCGTTGAAGCAGGTTCCCAAGAGACCCAGTACTTC	CSVEAGSQETQYF
NA	TRBJ2-2	TRBV19	NA	TGTGCCAGTACCGATGTGACGGGGACTTTCACCGGGGAGCTGTTTTTT	CASTDVTGTFTGELFF